This TCR beta chain was sequenced in a study of post-analysis software for immune sequencing data. Study as a whole: Secondary progressive, relapsing-remitting and progressive-relapsing multiple sclerosis were among the included disease courses. Study findings and constraints: About five TRBV segments occurring more often in patients than controls included TRBV5-6, TRBV5-1 and TRBV20-1. In multiple sclerosis, normalized Chao1 diversity was significantly below that of controls. Same-batch preparations were strongly co-clustered by F measure.

In regard to this clonotype: Its antigen is as yet unknown.

Prepared libraries of TCR beta cDNA carried unique molecular identifiers. When 1 to 10 million T cells were used, they gave 500,000 or so cDNA molecules. One entry per CDR3 protein, called by TCRdb with MiXCR from the PCR reads. The data hold under 650,000 distinct CDR3 sequences, with roughly 46% observed a single time. This CDR3 spans 14 amino acids. Trimming stripped 7 bases from V and 4 bases from J, with 16 bases between. The sample was blood. This chain connects TRBV12-3 or TRBV12-4 to TRBJ1-2; maybe TRBD1 (5 bases). This receptor was obtained from a girl aged 5 to 17 with multiple sclerosis. The DNA of the CDR3 is TGTGCCAGCAACCAGCAGGGAGTAGGCTATGGCTACACCTTC. It specifies CASNQQGVGYGYTF.